The T cell receptor beta chain described here comes from a study of blood T cell repertoires in COVID-19. Enrolled through a virtual design, the participants were between about 18 and 89 years of age and came from about two dozen US areas. Participant-given clinical history determined each cohort assignment. In the original processing: The authors estimated nucleated cell counts from reference gene primer amplification. Profiling relied on immunoSEQ multiplex PCR, and the TCRdb table lists in-frame clones only, not all of them. V, J and clone size are taken as reported in that table, and D and trimming were inferred from the DNA itself. The repertoire includes approximately 190,000 clones, 70% to 90% of them detected once, and under 30% sits in the top ten. Trimming took 2 bases from V and 5 from J; bases not matched to a gene: 4. CDR1 SGHNT and CDR2 YYREEE come from the germline V gene (reference sequence). CDR3 length: 15 amino acids.

Sequenced material: PBMCs or T cells enriched from blood (not recorded which). The chain has TRBV5-4 and TRBJ2-1, with 10 nucleotides matching TRBD2. This TCR was sampled from a woman aged 40 to 50 in a cohort exposed to, infected with or recovered from COVID-19 (not recorded which). The CDR3 coding sequence is TGTGCCAGCAGCTTAGCGGGGGGGCCCCACAATGAGCAGTTCTTC. It is translated as CASSLAGGPHNEQFF.